The 9 T cell receptor beta chains below were found in one sample sequenced in a study of liver allograft versus peripheral blood T cells. Study information: Peripheral blood of the recipients supplied T cell receptor repertoires that were compared with those in transplanted livers.

Each CDR3 protein is one row after TCRdb ran MiXCR on the reads. The sample includes some 5,900 distinct CDR3 sequences, roughly a sixth of them seen just once. Source of these receptors: a human patient who had a liver transplant. Some T cells may be graft donor cells.

In this sample, this clonotype turned up many times. This sequence joins TRBV19 and TRBJ1-1; D is unresolved. The CDR3 totals 11 residues. From germline, CDR1 is LNHDA and CDR2 SQIVND (reference sequence). The CDR3 here is CDPSMDTEAFF. The CDR3 DNA is TGTGACCCTAGTATGGACACTGAAGCTTTCTTT.

This CDR3 is CASSLGARSYNEQFF. CDR3 nucleotide sequence: TGTGCCAGCAGTTTAGGGGCGCGCTCCTACAATGAGCAGTTCTTC. This chain joins TRBV27 and TRBJ2-1; tentative D call: TRBD1 (5 bases). Germline CDR1 MNHEY, CDR2 SMNVEV (reference sequence). Trimming took off 2 bases at V and 0 bases at J, with 8 bases between the two ends. The CDR3 sequence is 15 residues long.

This clonotype was counted at least ten times. The chain couples TRBV27 to TRBJ2-5; 10 bases are a match to TRBD1. The CDR3 is 15 amino acids. V dropped 5 bases and J dropped 4; count of bases not matched to a gene: 7. Germline V lookup: CDR1 MNHEY, CDR2 SMNVEV (reference sequence). The CDR3, as DNA: TGTGCCAGCAGTGAGACAGGGGGCTTTGGAGAGACCCAGTACTTC. Amino acid sequence: CASSETGGFGETQYF.

This clonotype occurred many times. The rearrangement links TRBV15 to TRBJ1-2; D gene uncertain. V was shortened by 6 bases and J by 2 bases, with 10 bases between the two germline ends. The V gene's germline CDR1 is LNHNV and CDR2 YYDKDF (reference sequence). The CDR3 spans 13 residues. The CDR3 DNA reads as TGTGCCACCAGGTTCGACACCAACTATGGCTACACCTTC. Translation gives CATRFDTNYGYTF.

Only a few counts were recorded for this clonotype. V is TRBV20-1 and J is TRBJ2-7, with 8 bases identical to TRBD1. Germline V gene sequence: CDR1 DFQATT, CDR2 SNEGSKA (reference sequence). The CDR3 is made up of 13 amino acids. The V segment lost 4 bases and the J segment 2 bases; nucleotides outside the gene matches: 4. This chain's CDR3 is CSATDRGTYEQYF. In DNA form, the CDR3 reads TGCAGTGCTACAGACAGGGGCACCTACGAGCAGTACTTC.

Within the sample, this clonotype is medium-sized. The chain combines TRBV6-5 with TRBJ1-1, with 7 bases aligning to TRBD1. V shed 5 bases and J 5 bases; nucleotides not matched to a gene: 11. Germline CDR1 MNHEY, CDR2 SVGAGI. CDR3 length: 15 residues. CDR3 residues: CASSPGGGGRTEAFF. The CDR3 DNA follows: TGTGCCAGCAGTCCCGGGGGAGGGGGCAGGACTGAAGCTTTCTTT.

This clonotype was recorded a few times. This sequence joins TRBV6-5 and TRBJ2-7; TRBD2 is a possible D gene (5 bases). Germline V gene data show CDR1 as MNHEY and CDR2 as SVGAGI. Trimming shortened V by 6 bases and J by 3 bases, and 12 bases separated the two germline ends. This CDR3 has 13 amino acids. The CDR3 here is CASSAGQSYEQYF. The DNA for the CDR3 is TGTGCCAGCAGCGCGGGCCAGAGCTACGAGCAGTACTTC.

This clonotype is medium-sized. V gene TRBV18 combines with J gene TRBJ2-1; 12 bases are shared with TRBD2. J gave up 4 bases and V 5 bases, and 3 bases lay outside the gene matches. Germline V gene sequence: CDR1 KGHSH, CDR2 LQKENI. The CDR3 runs 15 residues. The CDR3 DNA reads as TGTGCCAGCTCAGGACTAGCGGGATATTACAATGAGCAGTTCTTC. The encoded protein is CASSGLAGYYNEQFF.

CDR3: CASSPQTGLNKETQYF. In DNA form, the CDR3 reads TGTGCCAGCAGCCCCCAGACAGGCCTTAATAAAGAGACCCAGTACTTC. This chain joins TRBV7-9 and TRBJ2-5; possibly TRBD1 for D (6 bases). From germline, CDR1 is SEHNR and CDR2 FQNEAQ (reference sequence). The CDR3 has 16 residues. The ends were cut back, 5 bases at V and 3 bases at J, with 19 bases in the middle.